A selection of T cell receptor beta chains follows, all from one sample in a study of monozygotic twins with inflammatory bowel disease. TCRdb re-called the 5' RACE reads; every CDR3 protein appears as one record, without DNA. The listing records 330,000 or so distinct CDR3 sequences. Sequenced sample: blood. Source of these receptors: a human donor with ulcerative colitis or Crohn's disease, or a healthy co-twin of an affected twin (not recorded which). Both conserved end residues are part of each CDR3. The order of the fields is J gene, V gene, CDR3 protein.

>TRBJ2-4|TRBV21-1
CASSKGGGGKNIQYF
>TRBJ1-6|TRBV5-1
CASSGTTGGDNSPLHF
>TRBJ2-1|TRBV2
CASIAEGYMNEQFF
>TRBJ2-2|TRBV28
CASSLESAGTGELFF
>TRBJ2-5|TRBV25-1
CASSEGGRQETQYF
>TRBJ2-2|TRBV9
CASSVSETSNTGELFF
>TRBJ2-7|TRBV7-2
CASSFESEFYEQYF
>TRBJ2-7|TRBV19
CASSITGVTYEQYF
>TRBJ2-2|TRBV5-1
CASNVRANTGELFF
>TRBJ2-5|TRBV14
CASSQEWGTSGTQETQYF
>TRBJ2-1|TRBV13
CASSLEGTSGEVRFF
>TRBJ2-3|TRBV5-1
CASSLAPDTDTQYF
>TRBJ2-5|TRBV15
CATGFWGVQETQYF
>TRBJ2-5|TRBV6-1
CASSARQFKETQYF